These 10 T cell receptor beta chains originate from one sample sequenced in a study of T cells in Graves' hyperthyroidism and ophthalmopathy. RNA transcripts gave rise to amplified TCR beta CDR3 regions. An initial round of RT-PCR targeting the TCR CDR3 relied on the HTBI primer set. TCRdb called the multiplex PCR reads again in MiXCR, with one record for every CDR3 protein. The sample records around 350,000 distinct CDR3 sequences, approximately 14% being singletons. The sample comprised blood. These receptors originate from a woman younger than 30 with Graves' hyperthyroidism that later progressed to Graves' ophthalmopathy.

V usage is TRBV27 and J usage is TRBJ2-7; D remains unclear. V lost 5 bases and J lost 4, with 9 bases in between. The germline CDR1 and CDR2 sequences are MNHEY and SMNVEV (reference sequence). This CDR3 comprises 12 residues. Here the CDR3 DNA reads TGTGCCAGCAGTCCCCCAGCATACGAGCAGTACTTC. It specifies CASSPPAYEQYF.

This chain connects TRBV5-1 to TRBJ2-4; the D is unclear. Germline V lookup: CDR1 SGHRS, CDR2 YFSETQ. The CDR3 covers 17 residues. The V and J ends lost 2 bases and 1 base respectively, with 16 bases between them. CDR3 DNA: TGCGCCAGCAGCTTATACACTCATTCTAGTGCCAAAAACATTCAGTACTTC. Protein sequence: CASSLYTHSSAKNIQYF.

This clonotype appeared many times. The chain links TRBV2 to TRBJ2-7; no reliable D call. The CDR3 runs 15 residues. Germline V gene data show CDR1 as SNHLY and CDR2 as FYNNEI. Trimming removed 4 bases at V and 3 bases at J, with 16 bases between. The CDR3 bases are TGTGCCAGCAGTGGCAGCAGTTTGGGCTTCTACGAGCAGTACTTC. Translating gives CASSGSSLGFYEQYF.

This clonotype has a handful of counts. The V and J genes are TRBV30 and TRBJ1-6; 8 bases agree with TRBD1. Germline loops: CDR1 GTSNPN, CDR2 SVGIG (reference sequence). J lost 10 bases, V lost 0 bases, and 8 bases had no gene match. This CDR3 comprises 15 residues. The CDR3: CAWSVLRQGQSPLHF. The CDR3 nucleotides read TGTGCCTGGAGTGTACTTAGACAGGGGCAATCACCCCTCCACTTT.

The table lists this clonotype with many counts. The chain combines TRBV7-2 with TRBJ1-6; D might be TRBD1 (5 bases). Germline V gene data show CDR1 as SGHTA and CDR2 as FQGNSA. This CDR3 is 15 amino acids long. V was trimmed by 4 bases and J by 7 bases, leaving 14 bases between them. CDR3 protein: CASSSQGGFNSPLHF. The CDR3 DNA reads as TGTGCCAGCAGCTCCCAGGGAGGCTTCAATTCACCCCTCCACTTT.

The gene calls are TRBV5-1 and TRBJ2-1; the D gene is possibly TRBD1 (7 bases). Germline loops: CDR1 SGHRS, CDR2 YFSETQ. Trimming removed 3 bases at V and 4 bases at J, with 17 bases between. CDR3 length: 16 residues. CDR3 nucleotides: TGCGCCAGCAGCTGGCGGACAGGAGGGGGTTACAATGAGCAGTTCTTC. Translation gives CASSWRTGGGYNEQFF.

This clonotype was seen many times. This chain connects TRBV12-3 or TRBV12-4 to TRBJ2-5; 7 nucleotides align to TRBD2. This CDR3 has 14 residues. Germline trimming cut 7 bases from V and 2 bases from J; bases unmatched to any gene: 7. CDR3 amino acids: CASKESGNQETQYF. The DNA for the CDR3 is TGTGCCAGCAAGGAAAGCGGGAATCAAGAGACCCAGTACTTC.

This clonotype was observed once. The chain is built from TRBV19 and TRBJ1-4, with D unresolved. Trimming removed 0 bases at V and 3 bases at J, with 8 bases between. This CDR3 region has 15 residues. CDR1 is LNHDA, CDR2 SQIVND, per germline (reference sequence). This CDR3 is CASSIESPSNEKLFF. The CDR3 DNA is TGTGCCAGTAGTATAGAATCCCCGTCTAATGAAAAACTGTTTTTT.

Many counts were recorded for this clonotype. This chain's CDR3 is CASSLAPAGQGSNYGYTF. In nucleotides, the CDR3 is TGTGCCAGCAGCTTAGCTCCAGCAGGACAGGGCTCTAACTATGGCTACACCTTC. The gene calls are TRBV11-2 and TRBJ1-2; 8 bases are a match to TRBD1. CDR1 and CDR2 from the germline V gene are SGHAT and FQNNGV. The CDR3 is 18 amino acids. V shed 1 base and J 0 bases; nucleotides not matched to a gene: 10.

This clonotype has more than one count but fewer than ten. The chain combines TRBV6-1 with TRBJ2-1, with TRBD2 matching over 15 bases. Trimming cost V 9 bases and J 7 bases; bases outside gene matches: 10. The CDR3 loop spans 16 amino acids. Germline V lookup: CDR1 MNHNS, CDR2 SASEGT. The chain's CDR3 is CASRVGGTSGRNEQFF. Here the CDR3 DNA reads TGTGCCAGTCGGGTGGGAGGGACTAGCGGGAGGAATGAGCAGTTCTTC.